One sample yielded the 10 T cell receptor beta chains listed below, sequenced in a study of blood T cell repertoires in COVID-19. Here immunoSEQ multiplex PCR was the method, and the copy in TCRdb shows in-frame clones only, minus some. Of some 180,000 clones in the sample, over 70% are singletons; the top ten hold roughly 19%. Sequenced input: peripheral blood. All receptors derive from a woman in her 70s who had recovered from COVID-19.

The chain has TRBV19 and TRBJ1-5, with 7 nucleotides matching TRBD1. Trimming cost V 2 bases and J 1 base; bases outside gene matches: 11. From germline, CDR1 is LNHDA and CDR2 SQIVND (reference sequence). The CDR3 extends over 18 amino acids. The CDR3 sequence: CASSIIRGPAGSNQPQHF. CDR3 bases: TGTGCCAGTAGTATAATTAGGGGGCCGGCGGGGAGCAATCAGCCCCAGCATTTT.

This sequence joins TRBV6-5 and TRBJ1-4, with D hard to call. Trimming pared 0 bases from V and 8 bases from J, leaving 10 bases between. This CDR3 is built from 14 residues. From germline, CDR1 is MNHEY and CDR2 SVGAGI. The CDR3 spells CASSYSGSREKLFF. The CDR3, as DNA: TGTGCCAGCAGTTACTCTGGCTCCAGGGAAAAACTGTTTTTT.

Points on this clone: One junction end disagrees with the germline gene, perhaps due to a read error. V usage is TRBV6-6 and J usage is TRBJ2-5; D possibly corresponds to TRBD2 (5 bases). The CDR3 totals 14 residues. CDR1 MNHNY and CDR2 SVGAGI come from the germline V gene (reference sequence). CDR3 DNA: TGTGCCAGCAGTTACCCATCGAAAACTAGGAGGTCGCACTTC. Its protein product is CASSYPSKTRRSHF.

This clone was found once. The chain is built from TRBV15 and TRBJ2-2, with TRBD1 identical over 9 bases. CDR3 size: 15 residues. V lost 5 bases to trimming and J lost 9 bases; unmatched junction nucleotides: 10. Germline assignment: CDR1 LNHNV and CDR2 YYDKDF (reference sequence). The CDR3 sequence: CATSVGTGPIRELFF. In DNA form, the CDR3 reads TGTGCCACCAGCGTGGGGACAGGGCCGATTCGGGAGCTGTTTTTT.

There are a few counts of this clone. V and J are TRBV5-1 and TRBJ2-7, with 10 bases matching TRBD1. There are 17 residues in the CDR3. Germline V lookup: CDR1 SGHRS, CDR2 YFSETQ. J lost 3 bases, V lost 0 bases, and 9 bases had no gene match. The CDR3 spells CASSLGPHGTGVYEQYF. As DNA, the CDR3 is TGCGCCAGCAGCTTGGGGCCCCATGGGACAGGGGTCTACGAGCAGTACTTC.

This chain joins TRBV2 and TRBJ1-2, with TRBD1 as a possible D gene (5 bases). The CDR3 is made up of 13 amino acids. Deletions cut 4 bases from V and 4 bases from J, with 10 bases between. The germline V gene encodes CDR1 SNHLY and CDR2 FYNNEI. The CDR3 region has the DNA TGTGCCAGCAGTGGGGGGGGTACCTATGGCTACACCTTC. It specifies CASSGGGTYGYTF. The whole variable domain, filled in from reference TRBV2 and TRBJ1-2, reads EPEVTQTPSHQVTQMGQEVILRCVPISNHLYFYWYRQILGQKVEFLVSFYNNEISEKSEIFDDQFSVERPDGSNFTLKIRSTKLEDSAMYFCASSGGGTYGYTFGSGTRLTVV.

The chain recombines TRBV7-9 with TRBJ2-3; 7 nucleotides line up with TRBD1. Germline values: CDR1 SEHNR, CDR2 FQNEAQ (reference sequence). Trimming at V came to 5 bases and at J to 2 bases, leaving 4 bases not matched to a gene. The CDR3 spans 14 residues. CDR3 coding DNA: TGTGCCAGCAGCCCGACAGGGAACACAGATACGCAGTATTTT. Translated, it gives CASSPTGNTDTQYF.

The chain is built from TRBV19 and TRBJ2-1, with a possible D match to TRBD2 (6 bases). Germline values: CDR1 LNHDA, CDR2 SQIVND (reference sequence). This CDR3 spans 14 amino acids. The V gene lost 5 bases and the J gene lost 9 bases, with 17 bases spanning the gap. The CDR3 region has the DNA TGTGCCAGTAGTCCGTTAGCGGAGTTGGGTGAGCAGTTCTTC. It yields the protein CASSPLAELGEQFF.

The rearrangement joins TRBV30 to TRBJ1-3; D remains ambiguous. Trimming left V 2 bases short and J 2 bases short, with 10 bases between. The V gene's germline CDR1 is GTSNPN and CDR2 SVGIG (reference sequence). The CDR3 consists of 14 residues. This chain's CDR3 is CAWSTIGPGNTIYF. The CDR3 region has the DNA TGTGCCTGGAGTACGATCGGTCCTGGAAACACCATATATTTT.

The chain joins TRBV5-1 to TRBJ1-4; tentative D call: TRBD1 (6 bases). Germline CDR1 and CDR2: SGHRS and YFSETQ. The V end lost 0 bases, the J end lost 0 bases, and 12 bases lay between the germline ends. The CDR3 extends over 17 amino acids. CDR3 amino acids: CASSLGGQPATNEKLFF. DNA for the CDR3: TGCGCCAGCAGCTTGGGTGGACAGCCTGCAACTAATGAAAAACTGTTTTTT. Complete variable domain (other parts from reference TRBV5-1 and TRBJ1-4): KAGVTQTPRYLIKTRGQQVTLSCSPISGHRSVSWYQQTPGQGLQFLFEYFSETQRNKGNFPGRFSGRQFSNSRSEMNVSTLELGDSALYLCASSLGGQPATNEKLFFGSGTQLSVL.